The entry that follows covers one T cell receptor (beta chain) sequence. Its antigen remains unidentified. V lost 6 bases and J lost 3, with 10 bases in between. There are 13 residues in the CDR3. Germline V lookup: CDR1 MGHRA, CDR2 YSYEKL. cDNA reverse transcribed from extracted RNA served as the sequencing template. Sequencing was performed with immunoSEQ multiplex PCR; in TCRdb, only in-frame clones are kept and a portion is missing. The table records 110,000 to 150,000 clones, about four fifths of them present only once. The entry originates in a study of CD8+ T cells in alopecia areata. Treatment denoted: oral pan-JAK inhibitor, 5-10 mg twice daily. Overall study results and limits: Lesional scalp, notably in alopecia totalis/universalis, had clonality above that of normal scalp.

This receptor was taken from a human donor with alopecia areata. The genes are TRBV4-1 and TRBJ2-3; D is unresolved. The input for sequencing was CD8+ T cells sorted from blood, taken at week 4, from a patient treated with tofacitinib. CDR3 amino acids: CASSKAETDTQYF. Written as DNA, the CDR3 is TGCGCCAGCAGTAAGGCAGAAACAGATACGCAGTATTTT.